These 28 T cell receptor beta chains came from one sample sequenced in a study of control samples from healthy donors and cancer patients. Libraries were prepared by immunoSEQ multiplex PCR; TCRdb keeps only in-frame clonotypes and omits some of them. Of some 150,000 clones detected, over 85% appear once; the ten largest clones hold over 2%. Sequencing was done on a sample of blood. Receptor source: a man aged 45 to 65 in good health.

The table lists this clone with a count of one. V usage is TRBV11-3 and J usage is TRBJ2-3; TRBD2 is a possible D gene (6 bases). With 1 base removed from V and 1 base from J, the gap between germline ends came to 6 bases. The CDR3 is 14 residues long. Germline CDR1 SGHNT, CDR2 YENEEA. The CDR3 spells CASSLASGTDTQYF. In nucleotides, the CDR3 is TGTGCCAGCAGCTTAGCTAGCGGCACAGATACGCAGTATTTT. The full variable domain, its missing parts supplied by reference TRBV11-3 and TRBJ2-3, is EAGVVQSPRYKIIEKKQPVAFWCNPISGHNTLYWYLQNLGQGPELLIRYENEEAVDDSQLPKDRFSAERLKGVDSTLKIQPAELGDSAVYLCASSLASGTDTQYFGPGTRLTVL.

The genes are TRBV12-3 or TRBV12-4 and TRBJ2-7; D is unresolved. The length of the CDR3 is 12 residues. Trimming removed 6 bases at V and 1 base at J, with 7 bases between. DNA of the CDR3: TGTGCCAGCAGATCCAGATCCTACGAGCAGTACTTC. It translates to CASRSRSYEQYF.

The chain employs TRBV28 and TRBJ2-3; 14 bases agree with TRBD2. This CDR3 spans 16 amino acids. Germline-derived CDR1 and CDR2 are MDHEN and SYDVKM. Unmatched junction bases numbered 5, after V lost 5 bases and J lost 4 bases. Written as DNA, the CDR3 is TGTGCCAGCAGTGGGGGACTAGCGGGAGAGGCAGATACGCAGTATTTT. Its translation is CASSGGLAGEADTQYF.

Remarks on this clone: Because the CDR3's place on the DNA is in doubt, the DNA is left out and the CDR3 is given as listed by TCRdb. The gene calls are TRBV5-6 and TRBJ1-1; TRBD1, the table's D call, lacks a check against the DNA. Germline-derived CDR1 and CDR2 are SGHDT and YYEEEE. The CDR3 is 12 residues long, ends included. The CDR3 loop is CASSFVGTGSLF.

V gene TRBV5-1 combines with J gene TRBJ2-7; D may match TRBD1 or TRBD2 (5 bases each). The V gene lost 5 bases and the J gene lost 0 bases, with 15 bases spanning the gap. CDR1 and CDR2 (germline): SGHRS, YFSETQ. The CDR3 loop spans 15 amino acids. The CDR3 sequence is CASSSGTGNSYEQYF. The CDR3 DNA reads as TGCGCCAGCAGTTCCGGGACGGGGAACTCCTACGAGCAGTACTTC.

The CDR3 sequence is CASSRGLAGLTGELFF. CDR3 nucleotides: TGTGCCAGCAGCCGGGGACTAGCGGGCTTAACCGGGGAGCTGTTTTTT. The gene calls are TRBV7-9 and TRBJ2-2, with 12 nucleotides matching TRBD2. The CDR3 extends over 16 amino acids. V gave up 5 bases and J gave up 5 bases; unmatched junction bases: 6. CDR1 and CDR2 from the germline V gene are SEHNR and FQNEAQ (reference sequence).

J is TRBJ2-3 and V is TRBV7-3, with a weak D call TRBD1 (7 bases). Germline CDR1 is SGHTA and CDR2 is FQGTGA. The ends were cut back, 5 bases at V and 3 bases at J, with 18 bases in the middle. The CDR3 consists of 16 residues. The CDR3 is CASSPNQGGWTDTQYF. The DNA for the CDR3 is TGTGCCAGCAGCCCGAACCAGGGGGGTTGGACAGATACGCAGTATTTT.

This clone was counted once. CDR3 region: CASSQTGTGAYEQYF. DNA of the CDR3: TGCGCCAGCAGTCAAACCGGGACAGGCGCCTACGAGCAGTACTTC. V gene TRBV10-2 combines with J gene TRBJ2-7, with 8 bases that match TRBD1. The CDR3 loop spans 15 amino acids. V trimming: 5 bases; J trimming: 2 bases; junction bases outside the gene matches: 8. The V gene's germline CDR1 is WSHSY and CDR2 SAAADI.

The CDR3 DNA is TGTGCCAGCTCACCTTGGGACAGCAATGAGCAGTTCTTC. Protein product: CASSPWDSNEQFF. V usage is TRBV18 and J usage is TRBJ2-1, with 7 bases matching TRBD1. Looked up from germline, CDR1 is KGHSH and CDR2 is LQKENI. The CDR3 totals 13 residues. V shed 3 bases and J 6 bases; nucleotides not matched to a gene: 2.

A single count supports this clone. The chain has TRBV20-1 and TRBJ2-1; 7 bases line up with TRBD1. The CDR3 length is 15 residues. With V trimmed by 3 bases and J by 6 bases, 11 bases remained unmatched. CDR1 and CDR2 from the germline V gene are DFQATT and SNEGSKA (reference sequence). The CDR3 loop reads CSASTWQGVGNEQFF. Written as DNA, the CDR3 is TGCAGTGCTAGTACGTGGCAGGGGGTCGGCAATGAGCAGTTCTTC.

The chain uses TRBV4-1 and TRBJ2-7, with 11 bases identical to TRBD2. Trimming cost V 4 bases and J 9 bases; bases outside gene matches: 8. Germline lookup yields CDR1 MGHRA and CDR2 YSYEKL. CDR3 length equals 14 residues. CDR3 sequence reads: CASSPSLAGVVQYF. CDR3 DNA sequence: TGCGCCAGCAGCCCCTCACTAGCGGGAGTTGTGCAGTACTTC.

This chain links TRBV6-5 with TRBJ1-1; D is perhaps TRBD1 (6 bases). Germline V gene sequence: CDR1 MNHEY, CDR2 SVGAGI. The CDR3 runs 15 residues. V was shortened by 2 bases and J by 4 bases, with 14 bases between the two germline ends. The DNA for the CDR3 is TGTGCCAGCAGTTACCTAGGGGGGGCTGGCACTGAAGCTTTCTTT. Translated, it gives CASSYLGGAGTEAFF.

The CDR3, as DNA: TGTGCCAGAAGCTTGCCTTCCCGGACCAACAATCAGCCCCAGCATTTT. Its protein product is CARSLPSRTNNQPQHF. This chain joins TRBV5-3 and TRBJ1-5; D call uncertain. TRBV5-3 belongs to the ORF category, with a function that is uncertain. Trimming pared 1 base from V and 3 bases from J, leaving 14 bases between. The CDR3 has 16 amino acids.

A single count supports this clone. The CDR3 region is CASSSVQGGGGYTF. CDR3 sequence (DNA): TGTGCCAGCAGTAGTGTACAGGGAGGAGGAGGCTACACCTTC. V gene TRBV2 combines with J gene TRBJ1-2; TRBD1 is a possible D gene (6 bases). The CDR3 spans 14 residues. Trimming stripped 5 bases from V and 8 bases from J, with 18 bases between. Germline CDR1 and CDR2: SNHLY and FYNNEI.

This clone was detected only once. The V call is TRBV7-9, the J call TRBJ2-3; 11 bases agree with TRBD2. Germline trimming cut 0 bases from V and 1 base from J; bases unmatched to any gene: 3. The length of the CDR3 is 17 residues. Germline lookup yields CDR1 SEHNR and CDR2 FQNEAQ (reference sequence). This CDR3 is CASSLAPTSGGTDTQYF. CDR3 coding DNA: TGTGCCAGCAGCTTAGCCCCGACTAGCGGGGGCACAGATACGCAGTATTTT.

The chain combines TRBV28 with TRBJ1-5, with a tentative D call TRBD1 (5 bases). V was shortened by 10 bases and J by 6 bases, with 19 bases between the two germline ends. Germline V CDR1 and CDR2: MDHEN, SYDVKM. The CDR3 runs 14 residues. The CDR3 is CATRTSGGGQPQHF. The CDR3 DNA follows: TGTGCCACCAGAACCTCGGGTGGGGGTCAGCCCCAGCATTTT.

The chain employs TRBV5-1 and TRBJ2-3, with D unclear. The CDR3 extends over 14 amino acids. Germline CDR1 SGHRS, CDR2 YFSETQ. The V and J ends lost 5 bases and 2 bases respectively, with 12 bases between them. The DNA for the CDR3 is TGCGCCAGCAGTTCGACTCACCTCACAGATACGCAGTATTTT. Translation gives CASSSTHLTDTQYF.

CDR3 DNA: TGTGCCAGCTCACTTTCCGCGAGTTCACCCCTCCACTTT. This codes for CASSLSASSPLHF. This sequence joins TRBV18 and TRBJ1-6; D unclear. V was clipped by 4 bases and J by 9 bases, with 10 bases between them. The germline CDR1 and CDR2 sequences are KGHSH and LQKENI. The CDR3 covers 13 residues.

The chain couples TRBV11-2 to TRBJ2-5; weak D call: TRBD1 (5 bases). V was trimmed by 5 bases and J by 5 bases, leaving 15 bases between them. Germline CDR1 SGHAT, CDR2 FQNNGV. CDR3 length: 14 amino acids. The CDR3 DNA is TGTGCCAGCAGCCCCACCGACAGATTGGAGACCCAGTACTTC. Amino acids: CASSPTDRLETQYF. Complete variable domain (other parts from reference TRBV11-2 and TRBJ2-5): EAGVAQSPRYKIIEKRQSVAFWCNPISGHATLYWYQQILGQGPKLLIQFQNNGVVDDSQLPKDRFSAERLKGVDSTLKIQPAKLEDSAVYLCASSPTDRLETQYFGPGTRLLVL.

The chain links TRBV28 to TRBJ2-7; D gene ambiguous. V was cut by 9 bases and J by 2 bases, with 14 bases left in between. Germline V lookup: CDR1 MDHEN, CDR2 SYDVKM. The length of the CDR3 is 13 residues. CDR3 region: CASMSLETYEQYF. The CDR3 nucleotides read TGTGCCAGTATGAGTCTGGAGACCTACGAGCAGTACTTC. Full variable domain (remainder filled in from reference TRBV28 and TRBJ2-7): DVKVTQSSRYLVKRTGEKVFLECVQDMDHENMFWYRQDPGLGLRLIYFSYDVKMKEKGDIPEGYSVSREKKERFSLILESASTNQTSMYLCASMSLETYEQYFGPGTRLTVT.

The chain has TRBV24-1 and TRBJ2-5; a weak D match, TRBD2 (6 bases). The CDR3 has 11 amino acids. The germline V gene has CDR1 KGHDR and CDR2 SFDVKD. Trimming stripped 9 bases from V and 5 bases from J, with 9 bases between. The CDR3 region has the DNA TGTGCCACCCAGGGAGGTGAGACCCAGTACTTC. This translates into CATQGGETQYF.

The chain carries TRBV18 and TRBJ2-1; 7 nucleotides line up with TRBD2. Germline CDR1 is KGHSH and CDR2 is LQKENI. The V gene end was trimmed by 4 bases and the J gene end by 9 bases; junction bases not matched to a gene: 3. The CDR3 spans 12 residues. CDR3 loop: CASSQPGGEQFF. CDR3 in DNA: TGTGCCAGCTCACAACCGGGGGGTGAGCAGTTCTTC. The variable domain in full, with the rest retrieved from reference TRBV18 and TRBJ2-1, is NAGVMQNPRHLVRRRGQEARLRCSPMKGHSHVYWYRQLPEEGLKFMVYLQKENIIDESGMPKERFSAEFPKEGPSILRIQQVVRGDSAAYFCASSQPGGEQFFGPGTRLTVL.

The chain uses TRBV28 and TRBJ2-2, with D possibly matching TRBD1 (5 bases). Trimming cost V 2 bases and J 5 bases, with 15 bases left between them. Germline V gene lookup returns CDR1 MDHEN and CDR2 SYDVKM. This CDR3 spans 16 amino acids. The CDR3 here is CASSLVVGKGTGELFF. CDR3 bases: TGTGCCAGCAGTTTAGTTGTGGGAAAGGGGACCGGGGAGCTGTTTTTT.

V usage is TRBV29-1 and J usage is TRBJ2-7, with 7 bases aligning to TRBD1. The CDR3 is 12 amino acids. In germline, CDR1 is SQVTM, CDR2 ANQGSEA. The trim removed 6 bases at V and 1 base at J, leaving 3 bases unmatched. The CDR3 is CSVSTGSYEQYF. The CDR3 DNA is TGCAGCGTGTCGACAGGGTCCTACGAGCAGTACTTC.

The CDR3 bases are TGTGCCAGCAGTAGCCTAGCGGGAGCTAACGAGCAGTACTTC. Amino acids: CASSSLAGANEQYF. The chain combines TRBV6-5 with TRBJ2-7; 10 nucleotides agree with TRBD2. This CDR3 region has 14 residues. The V gene end was trimmed by 5 bases and the J gene end by 5 bases; junction bases not matched to a gene: 6. The germline V gene encodes CDR1 MNHEY and CDR2 SVGAGI.

This chain links TRBV28 with TRBJ1-2; 11 nucleotides match TRBD1. The CDR3 covers 15 residues. CDR1 MDHEN and CDR2 SYDVKM come from the germline V gene. J gave up 8 bases and V 4 bases, and 9 bases lay outside the gene matches. The chain's CDR3 is CASSSPPRTGGGYTF. The DNA for the CDR3 is TGTGCCAGCAGTTCTCCGCCCCGGACAGGGGGCGGCTACACCTTC.

V is TRBV18 and J is TRBJ2-5; D may match TRBD1 or TRBD2 (5 bases each). CDR3 length: 15 amino acids. The germline CDR1 and CDR2 sequences are KGHSH and LQKENI. Trimming left V 3 bases short and J 2 bases short, with 13 bases between. The CDR3, as DNA: TGTGCCAGCTCACCTCGGAGGCCAGGGCAAGAGACCCAGTACTTC. Residues: CASSPRRPGQETQYF.

The rearrangement uses TRBV28 and TRBJ2-7, with 7 nucleotides matching TRBD2. J was trimmed by 5 bases and V by 0 bases; bases with no gene match: 10. The CDR3 totals 16 residues. CDR1 is MDHEN, CDR2 SYDVKM, per germline. The CDR3 region is CASSLWSRGSPHEQYF. Written as DNA, the CDR3 is TGTGCCAGCAGTTTATGGTCGCGCGGGAGCCCCCACGAGCAGTACTTC.